A single TCR beta chain is shown here with its context. Its antigen remains unknown. The repertoire was sequenced with immunoSEQ multiplex PCR; TCRdb's copy has only in-frame clones and lacks some. Here the sample spans about 150,000 clones, 80% to 95% being singletons. Germline V gene lookup returns CDR1 MDHEN and CDR2 SYDVKM. The CDR3 sequence is 17 residues long. The ends were cut back, 8 bases at V and 2 bases at J, with 25 bases in the middle. These data originate in a study of T cell responses to AZD1222 COVID-19 vaccine. Overall study results and limits: Within unmutated variant regions lay the reported targets of nearly half of spike-specific TCRs.

The sequence came from an adult who received the AZD1222 COVID-19 vaccine. The rearrangement links TRBV28 to TRBJ2-7, with D perhaps TRBD2 (5 bases). This material consisted of peripheral blood, taken 28 days after the second AZD1222 dose. The DNA for the CDR3 is TGTGCCAGCCGTCTAGCCCGAGGGTCCCGAAGTGCCTACGAGCAGTACTTC. Protein sequence: CASRLARGSRSAYEQYF.